This entry lists 30 T cell receptor beta chains sequenced from one sample in a study of shared clonotypes between healthy human individuals. Clones were read by immunoSEQ multiplex PCR, and TCRdb kept only the in-frame ones, dropping some. This sample has approximately 1.5 million clones; about 98.5% occur once, and the top ten carry approximately 0.38%. Sequenced input: naive CD4+ T cells sorted from blood. Subset: CD45RA+ positively selected. The receptors stem from a man aged 30 to 39 in good health.

The CDR3 spells CASSILSLRLAGGELFF. In nucleotides, the CDR3 is TGTGCCAGTAGTATTCTAAGCCTTCGGCTAGCTGGCGGGGAGCTGTTTTTT. This chain uses TRBV19 with TRBJ2-2, with TRBD2 as a possible D gene (5 bases). Trimming removed 3 bases from V and 7 bases from J, with 21 bases in between. Germline-derived CDR1 and CDR2 are LNHDA and SQIVND (reference sequence). This CDR3 comprises 17 residues.

The chain recombines TRBV6-1 with TRBJ1-5, with D uncertain. The CDR3 totals 14 residues. Germline V gene lookup returns CDR1 MNHNS and CDR2 SASEGT. The V and J ends lost 0 bases and 6 bases respectively, with 9 bases between them. The CDR3 reads CASSEATRGQPQHF. CDR3 in DNA: TGTGCCAGCAGTGAAGCGACACGGGGTCAGCCCCAGCATTTT.

The V call is TRBV6-1, the J call TRBJ1-2, with D unclear. Trimming pared 5 bases from V and 2 bases from J, leaving 9 bases between. In germline, CDR1 is MNHNS, CDR2 SASEGT. This CDR3 is built from 13 residues. DNA of the CDR3: TGTGCCAGCAGTCCCTCCGAAAACTATGGCTACACCTTC. This gives the protein CASSPSENYGYTF.

The chain recombines TRBV15 with TRBJ2-3; D gene ambiguous. Germline V gene data show CDR1 as LNHNV and CDR2 as YYDKDF (reference sequence). The V end lost 0 bases, the J end lost 0 bases, and 13 bases lay between the germline ends. The CDR3 sequence is 17 residues long. The CDR3 sequence is CATSRDNWPTSTDTQYF. CDR3 bases: TGTGCCACCAGCAGAGATAACTGGCCGACCAGCACAGATACGCAGTATTTT.

The chain has TRBV7-9 and TRBJ2-7; 10 positions agree with TRBD2. CDR3 length equals 14 residues. The germline V gene encodes CDR1 SEHNR and CDR2 FQNEAQ (reference sequence). The V segment lost 1 base and the J segment 7 bases; nucleotides outside the gene matches: 4. The CDR3 DNA is TGTGCCAGCAGCTTAGGAGCGGGAGGGCCTGAGCAGTACTTC. As protein: CASSLGAGGPEQYF.

The chain couples TRBV10-2 to TRBJ2-3; no firm D call. The germline gives CDR1 WSHSY, CDR2 SAAADI. CDR3 size: 15 residues. V was clipped by 3 bases and J by 0 bases, with 10 bases between them. This CDR3 reads CASSEADPSTDTQYF. In nucleotides, the CDR3 is TGCGCCAGCAGTGAAGCCGACCCGAGCACAGATACGCAGTATTTT.

This chain links TRBV11-2 with TRBJ2-5, with unresolved D. V gave up 2 bases and J gave up 4 bases, with 8 bases separating them. Germline CDR1 and CDR2: SGHAT and FQNNGV. The CDR3 is 13 amino acids. Here the CDR3 reads CASSLKPTETQYF. The CDR3 DNA is TGTGCCAGCAGCTTAAAGCCCACAGAGACCCAGTACTTC.

This rearrangement joins TRBV7-2 to TRBJ2-7; either TRBD1 or TRBD2 may supply D (5 bases each). The CDR3 length is 15 residues. Deletions cut 4 bases from V and 3 bases from J, with 16 bases between. Germline V lookup: CDR1 SGHTA, CDR2 FQGNSA. The CDR3 loop is CASSSHLGGGYEQYF. CDR3 DNA sequence: TGTGCCAGCAGCTCCCATTTAGGTGGGGGCTACGAGCAGTACTTC.

The chain recombines TRBV29-1 with TRBJ2-7; D not resolved. Trimming stripped 4 bases from V and 4 bases from J, with 11 bases between. From germline, CDR1 is SQVTM and CDR2 ANQGSEA. CDR3 length: 12 residues. The CDR3 nucleotides are TGCAGCGTTGGCAGTAGCCTGTACGAGCAGTACTTC. Encoded protein: CSVGSSLYEQYF.

This rearrangement joins TRBV7-2 to TRBJ2-2; maybe TRBD2 (5 bases). Germline CDR1 and CDR2: SGHTA and FQGNSA. The V end lost 5 bases, the J end lost 8 bases, and 12 bases lay between the germline ends. The CDR3 sequence is 13 residues long. The CDR3: CASSLMWEGELFF. The CDR3 nucleotides are TGTGCCAGCAGCCTTATGTGGGAGGGGGAGCTGTTTTTT.

The chain links TRBV6-6 to TRBJ2-1, with D possibly being TRBD1 (5 bases). The V gene's germline CDR1 is MNHNY and CDR2 SVGAGI (reference sequence). The CDR3 sequence is 13 residues long. Trimming shortened V by 5 bases and J by 14 bases, and 19 bases separated the two germline ends. CDR3 nucleotides: TGTGCCAGCAGTCCCTCCAGGGTAGACGAGGAGTTCTTC. Translation: CASSPSRVDEEFF.

The chain uses TRBV7-6 and TRBJ2-1; TRBD2 agrees at 10 bases. The CDR3 runs to 14 residues. Per the germline V gene, CDR1 is SGHVS and CDR2 is FNYEAQ. The trim removed 2 bases at V and 9 bases at J, leaving 4 bases unmatched. In DNA form, the CDR3 reads TGTGCCAGCAGCTTACTAGCGGGAGTTGCTGAGCAGTTCTTC. Translated: CASSLLAGVAEQFF. Combining the CDR3 with reference TRBV7-6 and TRBJ2-1 gives the whole variable domain GAGVSQSPRYKVTKRGQDVALRCDPISGHVSLYWYRQALGQGPEFLTYFNYEAQQDKSGLPNDRFSAERPEGSISTLTIQRTEQRDSAMYRCASSLLAGVAEQFFGPGTRLTVL.

The V gene is TRBV19, the J gene TRBJ1-5, with D tentatively TRBD1 (6 bases). Trimming took 3 bases from V and 3 from J, leaving 12 bases between them. The germline CDR1 and CDR2 sequences are LNHDA and SQIVND (reference sequence). The CDR3 is made up of 15 amino acids. The CDR3 loop reads CASSIRDNYNQPQHF. In DNA form, the CDR3 reads TGTGCCAGTAGTATCCGGGACAACTACAATCAGCCCCAGCATTTT.

The V and J genes are TRBV6-5 and TRBJ2-7, with 7 bases matching TRBD1. Germline-derived CDR1 and CDR2 are MNHEY and SVGAGI. The CDR3 has 15 residues. The trim removed 6 bases at V and 7 bases at J, leaving 15 bases unmatched. The CDR3 nucleotides are TGTGCCAGCAGAACACCCTCGGGACAGCGTTCTGAGCAGTACTTC. It translates to CASRTPSGQRSEQYF.

This sequence joins TRBV11-2 and TRBJ2-3, with D perhaps TRBD1 (5 bases). Trimming removed 2 bases at V and 3 bases at J, with 9 bases between. CDR3 length equals 14 residues. Germline V gene sequence: CDR1 SGHAT, CDR2 FQNNGV. The CDR3 sequence is CASSLQGWTDTQYF. For the CDR3, the DNA is TGTGCCAGCAGCTTACAGGGTTGGACAGATACGCAGTATTTT.

Regarding this clone: Other nucleotide sequences from this sample produce the same CDR3. The CDR3 DNA sequence: TGTGCCAGCTCACCACTAGCCAAAAACATTCAGTACTTC. It encodes CASSPLAKNIQYF. This chain connects TRBV18 to TRBJ2-4, with unresolved D. CDR1 is KGHSH, CDR2 LQKENI, per germline. CDR3 length: 13 amino acids. Trimming shortened V by 1 base and J by 0 bases, and 1 base separated the two germline ends.

The chain carries TRBV18 and TRBJ2-7, with TRBD1 matching 9 bases. With 6 bases clipped from V and 4 bases from J, the junction kept 7 bases outside the gene matches. The CDR3 contains 14 residues. CDR1 KGHSH and CDR2 LQKENI come from the germline V gene. CDR3 region: CASSTGQGKYEQYF. CDR3 nucleotide sequence: TGTGCCAGCTCCACGGGACAGGGAAAATACGAGCAGTACTTC.

This chain connects TRBV7-6 to TRBJ1-3; D is uncertain. The CDR3 totals 15 residues. The V gene's germline CDR1 is SGHVS and CDR2 FNYEAQ. Deletions cut 5 bases from V and 1 base from J, with 12 bases between. In DNA form, the CDR3 reads TGTGCCAGCAGCGACCCTTACAGATCTGGAAACACCATATATTTT. This gives the protein CASSDPYRSGNTIYF.

The chain couples TRBV29-1 to TRBJ1-2; D is ambiguous. The CDR3 is 13 amino acids. The germline V and J ends were trimmed by 7 bases and 0 bases, with 12 bases remaining between them. Germline values: CDR1 SQVTM, CDR2 ANQGSEA. CDR3 protein: CSERSLSNYGYTF. The CDR3 DNA reads as TGCAGCGAACGGAGCTTATCTAACTATGGCTACACCTTC.

The gene calls are TRBV28 and TRBJ2-1, with 7 nucleotides matching TRBD2. V was clipped by 1 base and J by 6 bases; unmatched bases: 12. Per the germline V gene, CDR1 is MDHEN and CDR2 is SYDVKM. The CDR3 covers 17 residues. The CDR3 here is CASSLSLLARLTNEQFF. For the CDR3, the DNA is TGTGCCAGCAGTTTATCCCTACTAGCGCGCCTGACCAATGAGCAGTTCTTC.

The genes are TRBV5-6 and TRBJ1-1; 8 bases are shared with TRBD1. The CDR3 has 17 residues. Germline V gene data show CDR1 as SGHDT and CDR2 as YYEEEE. Trimming cost V 6 bases and J 0 bases; bases outside gene matches: 13. CDR3 nucleotides: TGTGCCAGCATCGACTACACAGGGGGTGTGATGAACACTGAAGCTTTCTTT. Residues: CASIDYTGGVMNTEAFF.

The chain carries TRBV29-1 and TRBJ2-2; 9 nucleotides align to TRBD1. The germline V gene encodes CDR1 SQVTM and CDR2 ANQGSEA. J lost 4 bases, V lost 3 bases, and 0 bases had no gene match. The CDR3 spans 13 residues. CDR3 loop: CSVEGQGTGELFF. The CDR3 region has the DNA TGCAGCGTTGAGGGACAGGGCACCGGGGAGCTGTTTTTT.

The V call is TRBV2, the J call TRBJ2-7, with a possible D match to TRBD1 (5 bases). The CDR3 is 13 residues long. V gave up 4 bases and J gave up 6 bases, with 13 bases separating them. Germline values: CDR1 SNHLY, CDR2 FYNNEI. The CDR3 loop reads CASSATQGFEQYF. In DNA form, the CDR3 reads TGTGCCAGCAGTGCGACCCAGGGTTTCGAGCAGTACTTC.

The chain carries TRBV7-2 and TRBJ2-3; maybe TRBD1 (6 bases). The V gene's germline CDR1 is SGHTA and CDR2 FQGNSA. Between the trimmed V and J ends, which lost 1 base and 5 bases, there was a span of 10 bases. There are 14 residues in the CDR3. The CDR3 bases are TGTGCCAGCAGCTTAGATCGGACAGTAGATACGCAGTATTTT. Translating gives CASSLDRTVDTQYF.

The gene calls are TRBV5-1 and TRBJ2-3; D is possibly TRBD1 (5 bases). There are 13 residues in the CDR3. Germline CDR1 SGHRS, CDR2 YFSETQ. Trimming stripped 0 bases from V and 7 bases from J, with 9 bases between. The CDR3 sequence is CASSLDRSHTQYF. The CDR3 DNA sequence: TGCGCCAGCAGCTTGGACAGGTCTCATACGCAGTATTTT.

The chain links TRBV6-8 to TRBJ2-1, with 11 bases identical to TRBD2. The CDR3 loop spans 18 amino acids. Germline CDR1 is MNHGY and CDR2 is SAAAGT. Trimming at V came to 5 bases and at J to 4 bases, leaving 13 bases not matched to a gene. CDR3 residues: CASSTYPRLAGTYNEQFF. DNA of the CDR3: TGTGCCAGCAGTACATACCCGAGACTAGCGGGAACTTACAATGAGCAGTTCTTC.

The sample holds one count of this clone. The V gene is TRBV10-3, the J gene TRBJ1-5; D might be TRBD1 (5 bases). The V end was cut by 8 bases, the J end by 4 bases, with 12 bases between. The CDR3 is 13 residues long. Germline assignment: CDR1 ENHRY and CDR2 SYGVKD. Written as DNA, the CDR3 is TGTGCCATCGGGTGGACATTGAATCAGCCCCAGCATTTT. Its protein is CAIGWTLNQPQHF.

This chain links TRBV18 with TRBJ1-1, with TRBD1 matching 8 bases. V trimming: 6 bases; J trimming: 8 bases; junction bases outside the gene matches: 14. The CDR3 runs to 15 residues. Looked up from germline, CDR1 is KGHSH and CDR2 is LQKENI. For the CDR3, the DNA is TGTGCCAGCTCGCGAAAACAGGGGGTCCTTGAAGAAGCTTTCTTT. Translating gives CASSRKQGVLEEAFF.

This sequence joins TRBV18 and TRBJ1-2, with 10 bases aligning to TRBD1. The ends lost 6 bases at V and 8 bases at J; junction bases unmatched: 6. The CDR3 covers 13 residues. The germline gives CDR1 KGHSH, CDR2 LQKENI. The CDR3 loop reads CASSTGQGLGYTF. For the CDR3, the DNA is TGTGCCAGCTCTACGGGACAGGGGCTCGGCTACACCTTC.

V and J are TRBV5-6 and TRBJ2-7, with 8 bases matching TRBD1. The V and J ends lost 4 bases and 3 bases, in that order; junction bases with no gene match: 3. The CDR3 consists of 13 residues. Germline values: CDR1 SGHDT, CDR2 YYEEEE. The CDR3 nucleotides are TGTGCCAGCAGCCCGACAGGGGTCTACGAGCAGTACTTC. Its protein is CASSPTGVYEQYF.